This entry features one T cell receptor beta chain sequence. This specimen comes from a study of identical twins. TCRdb independently ran MiXCR on the 5' RACE reads; one entry per CDR3 protein. The data contain nearly 200,000 distinct CDR3 sequences, around 15% of them singletons. These same records also appear under a second study, on T cells expressing NK-cell markers.

Sequenced: CD8+ T cells sorted from blood. This receptor was taken from a woman under 30 in good health.

The CDR3, as DNA: TGTGCCAGCAGTTTCGGTGGGGACGAGACCCAGTACTTC. It is translated as CASSFGGDETQYF. The chain carries TRBV12-3 or TRBV12-4 and TRBJ2-5; D possibly uses TRBD1 or TRBD2 (5 bases each). The CDR3 sequence is 13 residues long. Trimming left V 3 bases short and J 5 bases short, with 10 bases between.